This T cell receptor (beta chain) is drawn from a study of T cell responses to AZD1222 COVID-19 vaccine. Findings and limits, study-wide: Rises in breadth and depth of Spike-specific TCRs came after two AZD1222 doses.

A word on this clone: The antigen is unknown.

This CDR3 is 14 amino acids long. V lost 3 bases and J 4 bases, leaving 12 bases between the germline ends. Germline CDR1 and CDR2: MGHRA and YSYEKL. The table came from immunoSEQ multiplex PCR; TCRdb's copy has only in-frame clones and leaves some out. This sample has 250,000 to 300,000 clones; about 94% occur once, and the top ten carry around 0.6%. The sequence was collected from an adult who received the AZD1222 COVID-19 vaccine. The rearrangement joins TRBV4-1 to TRBJ2-5; perhaps TRBD2 as D (5 bases). Sequenced here: peripheral blood, sampled 28 days after the second AZD1222 dose. CDR3 protein: CASSHNLAGETQYF. The CDR3 DNA sequence: TGCGCCAGCAGCCACAATCTGGCGGGAGAGACCCAGTACTTC.